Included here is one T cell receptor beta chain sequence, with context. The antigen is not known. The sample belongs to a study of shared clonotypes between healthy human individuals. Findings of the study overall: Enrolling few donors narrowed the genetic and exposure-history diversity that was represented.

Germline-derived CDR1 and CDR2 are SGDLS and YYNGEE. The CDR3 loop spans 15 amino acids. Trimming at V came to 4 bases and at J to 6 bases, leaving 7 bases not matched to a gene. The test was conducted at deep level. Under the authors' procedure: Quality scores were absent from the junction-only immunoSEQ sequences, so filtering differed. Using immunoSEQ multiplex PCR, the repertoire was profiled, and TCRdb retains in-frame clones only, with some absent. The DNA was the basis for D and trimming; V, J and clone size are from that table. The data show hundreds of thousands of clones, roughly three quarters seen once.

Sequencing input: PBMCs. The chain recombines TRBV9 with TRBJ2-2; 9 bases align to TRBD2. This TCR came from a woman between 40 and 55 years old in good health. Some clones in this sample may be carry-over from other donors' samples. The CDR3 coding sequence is TGTGCCAGCAGCTGGGGAGTAGCGGGAGCCGGGGAGCTGTTTTTT. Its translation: CASSWGVAGAGELFF. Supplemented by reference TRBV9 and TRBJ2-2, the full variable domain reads DSGVTQTPKHLITATGQRVTLRCSPRSGDLSVYWYQQSLDQGLQFLIQYYNGEERAKGNILERFSAQQFPDLHSELNLSSLELGDSALYFCASSWGVAGAGELFFGEGSRLTVL.